These 23 T cell receptor beta chains came from one sample sequenced in a study of cytotoxic CD8 clonotypes in ibrutinib-treated CLL. Sequencing used immunoSEQ multiplex PCR; TCRdb keeps in-frame clones, though not all of them. This sample has almost 250,000 clones, with under 80% found just once. The sequenced sample was PBMCs, obtained after 24 months of ibrutinib treatment. Every receptor here comes from a human donor with chronic lymphocytic leukemia.

The chain joins TRBV11-3 to TRBJ2-7; 10 bases are a match to TRBD2. The length of the CDR3 is 15 residues. V shed 1 base and J 3 bases; nucleotides not matched to a gene: 3. Germline CDR1 and CDR2: SGHNT and YENEEA. CDR3 in amino acids: CASSLGQREGYEQYF. The CDR3 region has the DNA TGTGCCAGCAGCTTAGGCCAGCGGGAGGGCTACGAGCAGTACTTC.

The chain has TRBV19 and TRBJ2-1; the D is unclear. The CDR3 is 15 amino acids. Per germline, CDR1 LNHDA and CDR2 SQIVND (reference sequence). V lost 5 bases to trimming and J lost 8 bases, with 19 bases between them. The CDR3 sequence: CASSPDLRAPDEQFF. CDR3 bases: TGTGCCAGTAGTCCTGACCTGCGAGCTCCCGATGAGCAGTTCTTC.

V gene TRBV9 combines with J gene TRBJ2-3, with 11 bases identical to TRBD2. The CDR3 covers 18 residues. Looked up from germline, CDR1 is SGDLS and CDR2 is YYNGEE. Losses at the gene ends were 2 bases for V and 4 bases for J; bases not matched to a gene: 12. The DNA of the CDR3 is TGTGCCAGCAGCGTCCACCTAGCGGGAGGAATTGGCGCAGATACGCAGTATTTT. The encoded protein is CASSVHLAGGIGADTQYF.

For the CDR3, the DNA is TGTGCCAGCAACCTCTTCAGGGATCAGCCCCAGCATTTT. This translates into CASNLFRDQPQHF. The V gene is TRBV6-6, the J gene TRBJ1-5, with a possible D match to TRBD1 (5 bases). V lost 7 bases, J lost 5 bases, and 12 bases lay in between. This CDR3 region has 13 residues. CDR1 and CDR2 (germline): MNHNY, SVGAGI (reference sequence).

As DNA, the CDR3 is TGCGCCAGCAGCCAAGTGCGACCAGCGAACACCGGGGAGCTGTTTTTT. It specifies CASSQVRPANTGELFF. This chain joins TRBV4-3 and TRBJ2-2; D is ambiguous. V was clipped by 1 base and J by 0 bases, with 9 bases between them. The CDR3 spans 16 residues. Germline V gene sequence: CDR1 LGHNA, CDR2 YSLEER.

V gene TRBV18 combines with J gene TRBJ1-2; D call uncertain. V was trimmed by 3 bases and J by 8 bases, leaving 16 bases between them. CDR3 length: 14 residues. Looked up from germline, CDR1 is KGHSH and CDR2 is LQKENI. The CDR3 sequence is CASSPNTGDYGYTF. Written as DNA, the CDR3 is TGTGCCAGCTCACCCAACACGGGAGATTACGGCTACACCTTC.

V and J are TRBV28 and TRBJ2-7; 11 nucleotides align to TRBD1. The CDR3 consists of 15 residues. Germline loops: CDR1 MDHEN, CDR2 SYDVKM. The trim removed 10 bases at V and 7 bases at J, leaving 15 bases unmatched. CDR3 residues: CAITPPGQGGKEQYF. CDR3 nucleotides: TGTGCCATCACTCCGCCGGGACAGGGGGGGAAGGAGCAGTACTTC.

This clone appeared once. CDR3 sequence reads: CAISDVKVPGQPQHF. DNA of the CDR3: TGTGCCATCAGTGACGTTAAGGTGCCGGGCCAGCCCCAGCATTTT. The chain carries TRBV10-3 and TRBJ1-5; D not resolved. Germline V CDR1 and CDR2: ENHRY, SYGVKD. This CDR3 has 15 residues. With 3 bases removed from V and 7 bases from J, the gap between germline ends came to 16 bases.

The chain combines TRBV7-9 with TRBJ1-5; D gene ambiguous. CDR1 and CDR2 (germline): SEHNR, FQNEAQ (reference sequence). This CDR3 spans 12 amino acids. With 6 bases removed from V and 5 bases from J, the gap between germline ends came to 8 bases. CDR3 sequence (DNA): TGTGCCAGCAGTATCAGTGATCAGCCCCAGCATTTT. This gives the protein CASSISDQPQHF.

The chain has TRBV2 and TRBJ1-1; D not certain. V was cut by 2 bases and J by 7 bases, with 5 bases left in between. Looked up from germline, CDR1 is SNHLY and CDR2 is FYNNEI. This CDR3 region has 11 residues. In nucleotides, the CDR3 is TGTGCCAGCAGTGAATCGGTTGAAGCTTTCTTT. It codes for CASSESVEAFF.

The chain is built from TRBV27 and TRBJ1-1; 7 nucleotides align to TRBD1. J lost 1 base, V lost 5 bases, and 1 base had no gene match. In germline, CDR1 is MNHEY, CDR2 SMNVEV (reference sequence). CDR3 length: 13 residues. CDR3 sequence reads: CASSHRGNTEAFF. The CDR3 DNA reads as TGTGCCAGCAGTCACAGGGGGAACACTGAAGCTTTCTTT.

The sample holds one count of this clone. This sample also contains other DNA sequences that code for the same CDR3. The gene calls are TRBV27 and TRBJ2-7; D gene ambiguous. CDR3 length: 13 residues. V lost 0 bases and J 1 base, leaving 4 bases between the germline ends. Germline CDR1 reads MNHEY; CDR2 reads SMNVEV (reference sequence). This chain's CDR3 is CASSLSGSYEQYF. DNA for the CDR3: TGTGCCAGCAGTTTATCTGGTTCCTACGAGCAGTACTTC.

This clone has more than one count but fewer than ten. The chain has TRBV5-5 and TRBJ2-1; D uncertain. V was clipped by 0 bases and J by 7 bases, with 8 bases between them. The CDR3 spans 13 residues. Germline lookup yields CDR1 SGHKS and CDR2 YYEKEE (reference sequence). DNA for the CDR3: TGTGCCAGCAGCTTGGTAGGTTCTAATGAGCAGTTCTTC. Amino acids: CASSLVGSNEQFF.

The chain carries TRBV6-6 and TRBJ1-5; D possibly corresponds to TRBD1 (5 bases). Trimming left V 2 bases short and J 4 bases short, with 12 bases between. Germline values: CDR1 MNHNY, CDR2 SVGAGI (reference sequence). The CDR3 covers 15 residues. The CDR3 protein is CASSYIAGTNQPQHF. The CDR3 DNA reads TGTGCCAGCAGTTACATTGCCGGGACGAATCAGCCCCAGCATTTT.

This clone was seen only once. The chain has TRBV7-9 and TRBJ2-7; 7 nucleotides align to TRBD1. Germline CDR1 is SEHNR and CDR2 is FQNEAQ (reference sequence). CDR3 length equals 13 residues. Unmatched junction bases numbered 1, after V lost 2 bases and J lost 3 bases. The CDR3 reads CASSLRQGYEQYF. CDR3 bases: TGTGCCAGCAGCTTAAGACAGGGCTACGAGCAGTACTTC.

This chain links TRBV19 with TRBJ2-6; TRBD2 aligns across 7 bases. The V and J ends lost 5 bases and 1 base, in that order; junction bases with no gene match: 5. CDR1 and CDR2 from the germline V gene are LNHDA and SQIVND (reference sequence). The CDR3 is made up of 16 amino acids. The CDR3 DNA sequence: TGTGCCAGTAGTTTGTGGGGGGGATCTGGGGCCAACGTCCTGACTTTC. Its protein is CASSLWGGSGANVLTF.

This chain uses TRBV5-1 with TRBJ1-4; D unresolved. V lost 4 bases to trimming and J lost 5 bases, with 9 bases between them. The CDR3 runs to 13 residues. The germline CDR1 and CDR2 sequences are SGHRS and YFSETQ. This CDR3 is CASSNLGNEKLFF. DNA for the CDR3: TGCGCCAGCAGCAACCTCGGAAATGAAAAACTGTTTTTT.

This clone has a single count. The chain joins TRBV7-8 to TRBJ1-4; TRBD1 matches at 8 bases. Trimming removed 5 bases from V and 3 bases from J; junction bases left unmatched: 5. Germline CDR1 SGHVS, CDR2 FQNEAQ. The CDR3 is made up of 15 amino acids. The CDR3 here is CASSATGGSNEKLFF. The CDR3 DNA reads TGTGCCAGCAGCGCCACAGGGGGGTCTAATGAAAAACTGTTTTTT.

J is TRBJ2-3 and V is TRBV13, with D hard to call. Germline loops: CDR1 PRHDT, CDR2 FYEKMQ (reference sequence). The CDR3 spans 15 residues. Trimming took 3 bases from V and 2 from J, leaving 12 bases between them. CDR3 sequence reads: CASSLERSPTDTQYF. The CDR3 DNA sequence: TGTGCCAGCAGCTTGGAAAGGAGCCCCACAGATACGCAGTATTTT.

This clone was detected once. The chain joins TRBV5-8 to TRBJ2-1; 12 nucleotides align to TRBD2. This CDR3 spans 18 amino acids. Germline V gives CDR1 SGHTS, CDR2 YDEGEE. V was pared by 0 bases and J by 8 bases, with 12 bases of the junction left unmatched. In nucleotides, the CDR3 is TGTGCCAGCAGCTTGGCCAAAGCCCGGACTAGCGGGAAGGATGAGCAGTTCTTC. This sequence encodes CASSLAKARTSGKDEQFF.

The gene calls are TRBV20-1 and TRBJ1-2, with D unclear. This CDR3 has 11 amino acids. Trimming left V 0 bases short and J 6 bases short, with 5 bases between. CDR1 and CDR2 from the germline V gene are DFQATT and SNEGSKA (reference sequence). CDR3 protein: CSARDKDGYTF. CDR3 bases: TGCAGTGCTAGAGATAAGGATGGCTACACCTTC.

This CDR3 reads CASSFLPTVSEQYF. CDR3 in DNA: TGTGCCAGCAGTTTTTTACCAACGGTCTCCGAGCAGTACTTC. The V and J genes are TRBV27 and TRBJ2-7, with D uncertain. Germline-derived CDR1 and CDR2 are MNHEY and SMNVEV (reference sequence). Trimming removed 3 bases from V and 6 bases from J, with 15 bases in between. CDR3 length: 14 residues.

The gene calls are TRBV19 and TRBJ2-5; the D gene could be TRBD1 or TRBD2 (5 bases each). This CDR3 spans 15 amino acids. CDR1 and CDR2 from the germline V gene are LNHDA and SQIVND (reference sequence). Trimming stripped 6 bases from V and 4 bases from J, with 18 bases between. The CDR3, as DNA: TGTGCCAGTAGCTCTCTCGGACACCGGGGAGAGACCCAGTACTTC. Its translation: CASSSLGHRGETQYF.